These 23 T cell receptor beta chains were all obtained from the same sample, sequenced in a study of beta chain features in type 1 diabetes. The entirety of the isolated RNA underwent reverse transcription, so expressed TCRB transcripts were sequenced. Clones were sequenced by immunoSEQ multiplex PCR, and TCRdb holds only the in-frame ones, with some missing. The sample lists hundreds of thousands of clones, 68% occurring once. The sample taken for sequencing was naive CD4+ T cells from blood. Every receptor here comes from a man between 25 and 39 years old in good health.

A remark on this clone: The sample has other DNA sequences that encode this CDR3 too. The V and J genes are TRBV7-9 and TRBJ2-3; tentatively, D is TRBD2 (5 bases). The V and J ends lost 2 bases and 0 bases respectively, with 6 bases between them. Germline V lookup: CDR1 SEHNR, CDR2 FQNEAQ (reference sequence). The CDR3 totals 14 residues. As DNA, the CDR3 is TGTGCCAGCAGCTTACGGGGAAGCACAGATACGCAGTATTTT. This gives the protein CASSLRGSTDTQYF.

The rearrangement joins TRBV29-1 to TRBJ2-3; 8 bases are a match to TRBD1. This CDR3 contains 13 residues. V lost 7 bases, J lost 4 bases, and 7 bases stayed unmatched. Germline CDR1 is SQVTM and CDR2 is ANQGSEA. The CDR3 nucleotides read TGCAGCGCAAACAGGGGGACTGCAGATACGCAGTATTTT. The encoded protein is CSANRGTADTQYF.

The rearrangement uses TRBV28 and TRBJ2-1; D is unclear. This CDR3 comprises 15 residues. The V gene's germline CDR1 is MDHEN and CDR2 SYDVKM. V dropped 6 bases and J dropped 6 bases, with 18 bases sitting between them. Here the CDR3 DNA reads TGTGCCAGCAGGACGGACGGCCTCCATTCCAATGAGCAGTTCTTC. It specifies CASRTDGLHSNEQFF.

This chain connects TRBV30 to TRBJ2-2; 12 bases align to TRBD2. This CDR3 region has 18 residues. V lost 2 bases to trimming and J lost 7 bases; unmatched junction nucleotides: 14. Germline CDR1 reads GTSNPN; CDR2 reads SVGIG (reference sequence). CDR3 sequence: CAWSFGTSGSPSGGELFF. CDR3 nucleotides: TGTGCCTGGAGTTTTGGGACTAGCGGGTCCCCGAGTGGCGGGGAGCTGTTTTTT.

V usage is TRBV7-9 and J usage is TRBJ2-5; TRBD1 matches 7 bases. This CDR3 region has 14 residues. Unmatched junction bases numbered 6, after V lost 3 bases and J lost 5 bases. The V gene's germline CDR1 is SEHNR and CDR2 FQNEAQ (reference sequence). The CDR3 is CASSFTGVGETQYF. The CDR3 bases are TGTGCCAGCAGCTTTACAGGGGTAGGGGAGACCCAGTACTTC. Filled out from reference TRBV7-9 and TRBJ2-5, the complete variable domain reads DTGVSQNPRHKITKRGQNVTFRCDPISEHNRLYWYRQTLGQGPEFLTYFQNEAQLEKSRLLSDRFSAERPKGSFSTLEIQRTEQGDSAMYLCASSFTGVGETQYFGPGTRLLVL.

In nucleotides, the CDR3 is TGCGCCAGCAGCCAGCCCGGGACTAGCGGTCATGGTGAGCAGTTCTTC. Translated, it gives CASSQPGTSGHGEQFF. The chain recombines TRBV4-3 with TRBJ2-1; 11 positions match TRBD2. The trim removed 3 bases at V and 9 bases at J, leaving 10 bases unmatched. Germline V gene lookup returns CDR1 LGHNA and CDR2 YSLEER. This CDR3 region has 16 residues.

The chain recombines TRBV4-1 with TRBJ2-7, with D perhaps matching TRBD1 (5 bases). Germline values: CDR1 MGHRA, CDR2 YSYEKL. The germline V and J ends were trimmed by 0 bases and 1 base, with 7 bases remaining between them. This CDR3 has 14 residues. The CDR3 is CASSQDRQSYEQYF. CDR3 in DNA: TGCGCCAGCAGCCAAGATCGACAGTCCTACGAGCAGTACTTC.

The CDR3 DNA sequence: TGCAGCGTTCGGGAGCCTAGCACAGATACGCAGTATTTT. It encodes CSVREPSTDTQYF. The genes are TRBV29-1 and TRBJ2-3; D is perhaps TRBD2 (6 bases). The V end was cut by 5 bases, the J end by 0 bases, with 9 bases between. Per the germline V gene, CDR1 is SQVTM and CDR2 is ANQGSEA. The CDR3 extends over 13 amino acids.

This clone was detected only a few times. The rearrangement joins TRBV21-1 to TRBJ1-1. TRBV21-1 is shown as a pseudogene. The CDR3 has 13 residues. CDR3 nucleotides: TGTGCCAGCACCACTAGGTTAAACACTGAAGCTTTCTTT. It encodes CASTTRLNTEAFF.

Concerning this clone itself: Distinct nucleotide sequences in the sample also encode this CDR3. The chain combines TRBV29-1 with TRBJ1-1, with 7 bases matching TRBD1. V trimming: 6 bases; J trimming: 1 base; junction bases outside the gene matches: 2. CDR1 and CDR2 (germline): SQVTM, ANQGSEA. This CDR3 is 12 amino acids long. CDR3 sequence reads: CSVRTGNTEAFF. DNA for the CDR3: TGCAGCGTCAGGACAGGGAACACTGAAGCTTTCTTT.

The chain employs TRBV5-4 and TRBJ2-5; possible D gene TRBD2, 5 bases. V lost 3 bases, J lost 4 bases, and 19 bases lay in between. CDR3 length equals 16 residues. Per germline, CDR1 SGHNT and CDR2 YYREEE (reference sequence). Here the CDR3 reads CASSSSSSKAAETQYF. The CDR3, as DNA: TGTGCCAGCAGCTCGTCTAGCTCCAAGGCTGCAGAGACCCAGTACTTC.

The chain has TRBV29-1 and TRBJ2-3, with 10 bases matching TRBD1. The germline CDR1 and CDR2 sequences are SQVTM and ANQGSEA. Losses at the gene ends were 6 bases for V and 9 bases for J; bases not matched to a gene: 12. This CDR3 is built from 14 residues. The CDR3 DNA reads as TGCAGCGTGGCCGGGACAGGGGACCCAGCCACGCAGTATTTT. Its protein product is CSVAGTGDPATQYF.

On this clone: Other DNA sequences in this sample translate to the same CDR3. The chain's CDR3 is CSVGGGGNQPQHF. The CDR3 DNA sequence: TGCAGCGTTGGAGGAGGCGGCAATCAGCCCCAGCATTTT. V usage is TRBV29-1 and J usage is TRBJ1-5, with no clear D. CDR3 length: 13 residues. Germline V CDR1 and CDR2: SQVTM, ANQGSEA. Deletions cut 4 bases from V and 2 bases from J, with 9 bases between. Combining the CDR3 with reference TRBV29-1 and TRBJ1-5 gives the whole variable domain SAVISQKPSRDICQRGTSLTIQCQVDSQVTMMFWYRQQPGQSLTLIATANQGSEATYESGFVIDKFPISRPNLTFSTLTVSNMSPEDSSIYLCSVGGGGNQPQHFGDGTRLSIL.

The V gene is TRBV2, the J gene TRBJ2-3, with D hard to call. Germline assignment: CDR1 SNHLY and CDR2 FYNNEI. This CDR3 contains 14 residues. The V gene lost 6 bases and the J gene lost 1 base, with 11 bases spanning the gap. CDR3 sequence (DNA): TGTGCCAGCAGGGCCAGCTTGGGCACAGATACGCAGTATTTT. This sequence encodes CASRASLGTDTQYF. The whole variable domain, remainder taken from reference TRBV2 and TRBJ2-3, is EPEVTQTPSHQVTQMGQEVILRCVPISNHLYFYWYRQILGQKVEFLVSFYNNEISEKSEIFDDQFSVERPDGSNFTLKIRSTKLEDSAMYFCASRASLGTDTQYFGPGTRLTVL.

In DNA form, the CDR3 reads TGCGCCAGCAGCTCGAGCAGCTCTGGGGCCAACGTCCTGACTTTC. It specifies CASSSSSSGANVLTF. The chain recombines TRBV5-1 with TRBJ2-6; D gene unclear. The CDR3 runs 15 residues. Trimming shortened V by 3 bases and J by 0 bases, and 7 bases separated the two germline ends. Germline-derived CDR1 and CDR2 are SGHRS and YFSETQ.

The J gene is TRBJ2-7, the V gene TRBV7-2; TRBD1 might be the D (6 bases). Between the trimmed V and J ends, which lost 5 bases and 2 bases, there was a span of 13 bases. The CDR3 loop spans 14 amino acids. Germline V lookup: CDR1 SGHTA, CDR2 FQGNSA. The CDR3 DNA reads TGTGCCAGCAGCCCGATTGGACAGCCCTACGAGCAGTACTTC. This sequence encodes CASSPIGQPYEQYF. Full variable domain (remainder filled in from reference TRBV7-2 and TRBJ2-7): GAGVSQSPSNKVTEKGKDVELRCDPISGHTALYWYRQSLGQGLEFLIYFQGNSAPDKSGLPSDRFSAERTGGSVSTLTIQRTQQEDSAVYLCASSPIGQPYEQYFGPGTRLTVT.

J is TRBJ2-7 and V is TRBV19, with TRBD1 as a possible D gene (8 bases). Trimming pared 5 bases from V and 9 bases from J, leaving 20 bases between. The germline V gene encodes CDR1 LNHDA and CDR2 SQIVND (reference sequence). This CDR3 contains 14 residues. CDR3 DNA: TGTGCCAGTAGTGCAGCGGGACAGGTGGCAGGGCAGTACTTC. Protein sequence: CASSAAGQVAGQYF.

DNA of the CDR3: TGTGCCAGCAGTTACATGAGTTCGGGGGCCAACGTCCTGACTTTC. Encoded protein: CASSYMSSGANVLTF. The chain joins TRBV6-6 to TRBJ2-6; D not resolved. The CDR3 sequence is 15 residues long. The germline gives CDR1 MNHNY, CDR2 SVGAGI (reference sequence). The V end lost 2 bases, the J end lost 4 bases, and 9 bases lay between the germline ends.

This clone has just one count. The rearrangement links TRBV5-4 to TRBJ2-1; perhaps TRBD2 as D (6 bases). V dropped 0 bases and J dropped 1 base, with 11 bases sitting between them. The CDR3 loop spans 16 amino acids. The germline V gene encodes CDR1 SGHNT and CDR2 YYREEE (reference sequence). The CDR3, as DNA: TGTGCCAGCAGCTTGGGCGGCGGGACGTCCTACAATGAGCAGTTCTTC. This translates into CASSLGGGTSYNEQFF.

The chain joins TRBV30 to TRBJ1-2; 8 bases match TRBD1. The V gene's germline CDR1 is GTSNPN and CDR2 SVGIG (reference sequence). CDR3 size: 14 residues. V dropped 8 bases and J dropped 5; count of bases not matched to a gene: 13. In DNA, the CDR3 is TGTGCCCTGGGGGACAGGAGAGGGACTTATGGCTACACCTTC. Translating gives CALGDRRGTYGYTF.

This chain connects TRBV2 to TRBJ2-1; TRBD2 aligns across 7 bases. CDR1 and CDR2 (germline): SNHLY, FYNNEI. The J segment lost 5 bases and the V segment lost 10 bases, leaving 11 bases of the junction unmatched. The CDR3 loop spans 14 amino acids. The CDR3 loop reads CATLRAGSNNEQFF. The CDR3 nucleotides read TGTGCCACCCTTAGAGCGGGGTCCAACAATGAGCAGTTCTTC.

The chain employs TRBV13 and TRBJ2-1, with 7 nucleotides matching TRBD2. V lost 5 bases, J lost 4 bases, and 8 bases stayed unmatched. The CDR3 spans 15 residues. Germline assignment: CDR1 PRHDT and CDR2 FYEKMQ (reference sequence). As DNA, the CDR3 is TGTGCCAGCAGCCGGACGGGACTAAGATACAATGAGCAGTTCTTC. Translated: CASSRTGLRYNEQFF.

Notes on this clone: In the same sample, other DNA sequences code for this CDR3. This chain links TRBV30 with TRBJ2-1; possible D gene TRBD1, 7 bases. The length of the CDR3 is 13 residues. The germline V and J ends were trimmed by 3 bases and 4 bases, with 10 bases remaining between them. The germline CDR1 and CDR2 sequences are GTSNPN and SVGIG (reference sequence). The CDR3 coding sequence is TGTGCCTGGAGGCGGGACAGTTACAATGAGCAGTTCTTC. This sequence encodes CAWRRDSYNEQFF.